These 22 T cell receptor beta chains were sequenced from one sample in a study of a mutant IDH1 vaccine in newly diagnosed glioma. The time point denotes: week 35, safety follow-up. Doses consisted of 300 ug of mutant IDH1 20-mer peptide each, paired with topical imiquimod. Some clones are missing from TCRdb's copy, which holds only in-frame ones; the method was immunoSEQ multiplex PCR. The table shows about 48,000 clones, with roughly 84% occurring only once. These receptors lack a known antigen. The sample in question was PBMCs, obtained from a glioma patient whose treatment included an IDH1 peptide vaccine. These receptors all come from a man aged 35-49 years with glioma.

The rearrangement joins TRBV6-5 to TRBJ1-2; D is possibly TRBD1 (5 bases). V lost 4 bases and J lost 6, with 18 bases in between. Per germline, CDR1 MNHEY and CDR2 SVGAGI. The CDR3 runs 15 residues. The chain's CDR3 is CASSSGPGDNHGYTF. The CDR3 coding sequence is TGTGCCAGCAGTTCGGGACCAGGAGACAACCATGGCTACACCTTC.

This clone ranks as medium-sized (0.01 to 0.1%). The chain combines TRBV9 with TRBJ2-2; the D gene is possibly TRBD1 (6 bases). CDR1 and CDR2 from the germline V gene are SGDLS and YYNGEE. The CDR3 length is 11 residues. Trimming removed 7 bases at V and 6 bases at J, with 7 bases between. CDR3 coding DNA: TGTGCCAGCCAGGGGTCCGGGGAGCTGTTTTTT. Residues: CASQGSGELFF.

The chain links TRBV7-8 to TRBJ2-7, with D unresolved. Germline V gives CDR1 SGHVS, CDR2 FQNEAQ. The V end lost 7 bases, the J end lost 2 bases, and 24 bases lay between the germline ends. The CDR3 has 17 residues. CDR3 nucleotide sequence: TGTGCCAGCAACCCCACCTTTGTGGGGAAAAAGACCTACGAGCAGTACTTC. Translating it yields CASNPTFVGKKTYEQYF.

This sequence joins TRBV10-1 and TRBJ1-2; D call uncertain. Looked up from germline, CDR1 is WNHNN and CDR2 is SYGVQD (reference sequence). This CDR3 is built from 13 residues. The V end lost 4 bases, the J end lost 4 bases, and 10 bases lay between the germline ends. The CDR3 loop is CASSGTEGYGYTF. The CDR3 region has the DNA TGCGCCAGCAGTGGAACAGAGGGCTATGGCTACACCTTC.

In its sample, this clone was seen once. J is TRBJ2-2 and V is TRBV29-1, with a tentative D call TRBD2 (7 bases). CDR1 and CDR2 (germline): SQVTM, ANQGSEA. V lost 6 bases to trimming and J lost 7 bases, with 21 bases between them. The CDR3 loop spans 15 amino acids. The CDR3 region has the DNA TGCAGCGTGAGGAAGGGGGGGTCTATCGTCGGGGAGCTGTTTTTT. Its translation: CSVRKGGSIVGELFF.

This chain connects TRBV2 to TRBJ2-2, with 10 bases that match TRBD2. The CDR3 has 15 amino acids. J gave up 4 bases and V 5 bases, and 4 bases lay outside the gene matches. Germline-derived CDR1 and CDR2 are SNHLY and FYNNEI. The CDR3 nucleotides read TGTGCCAGCAGTAGCGGGGGGGCAAGCACCGGGGAGCTGTTTTTT. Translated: CASSSGGASTGELFF.

CDR3 DNA: TGTGCCAGCAGTTACGTGGGGGCGGGGGGCGCGGAGACCCAGTACTTC. This codes for CASSYVGAGGAETQYF. This rearrangement joins TRBV6-5 to TRBJ2-5, with 8 bases lining up with TRBD2. The CDR3 has 16 amino acids. V was clipped by 2 bases and J by 5 bases; unmatched bases: 10. The germline CDR1 and CDR2 sequences are MNHEY and SVGAGI.

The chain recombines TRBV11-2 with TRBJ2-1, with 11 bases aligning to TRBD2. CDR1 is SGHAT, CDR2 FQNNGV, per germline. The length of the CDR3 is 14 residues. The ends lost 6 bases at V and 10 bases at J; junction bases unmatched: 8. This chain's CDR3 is CASRTLAGAGEQFF. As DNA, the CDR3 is TGTGCCAGCAGGACACTAGCGGGGGCTGGGGAGCAGTTCTTC.

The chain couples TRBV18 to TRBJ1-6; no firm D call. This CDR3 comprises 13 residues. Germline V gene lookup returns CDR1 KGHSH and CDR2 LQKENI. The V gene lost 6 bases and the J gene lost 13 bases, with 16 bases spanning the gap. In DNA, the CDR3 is TGTGCCAGCTCCACCTCGCGGTCTGGGCCCCTCCACTTT. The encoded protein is CASSTSRSGPLHF.

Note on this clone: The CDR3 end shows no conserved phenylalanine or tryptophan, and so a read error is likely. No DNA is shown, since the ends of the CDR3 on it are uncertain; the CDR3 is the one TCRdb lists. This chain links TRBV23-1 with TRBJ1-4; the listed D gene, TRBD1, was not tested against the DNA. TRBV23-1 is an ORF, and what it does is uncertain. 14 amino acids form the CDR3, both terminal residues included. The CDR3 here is CASSQRTSTGTALG.

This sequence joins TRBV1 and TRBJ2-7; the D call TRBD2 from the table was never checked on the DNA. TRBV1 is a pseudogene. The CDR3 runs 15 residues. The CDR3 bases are TGCACCAGCAGGCCTAGCGGGGGGGCCTCCTACGAGCAGTACTTC. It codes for CTSRPSGGASYEQYF.

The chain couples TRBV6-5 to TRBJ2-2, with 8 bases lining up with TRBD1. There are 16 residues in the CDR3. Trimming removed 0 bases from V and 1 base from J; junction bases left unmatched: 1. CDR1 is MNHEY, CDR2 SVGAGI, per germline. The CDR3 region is CASSYSGQVNTGELFF. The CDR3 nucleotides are TGTGCCAGCAGTTACTCGGGACAGGTGAACACCGGGGAGCTGTTTTTT.

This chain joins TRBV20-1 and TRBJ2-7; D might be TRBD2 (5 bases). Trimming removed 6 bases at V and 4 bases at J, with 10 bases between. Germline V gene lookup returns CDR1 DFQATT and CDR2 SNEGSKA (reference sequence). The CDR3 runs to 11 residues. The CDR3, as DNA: TGCAGTGCCGGGTCGGGGTACGAGCAGTACTTC. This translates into CSAGSGYEQYF.

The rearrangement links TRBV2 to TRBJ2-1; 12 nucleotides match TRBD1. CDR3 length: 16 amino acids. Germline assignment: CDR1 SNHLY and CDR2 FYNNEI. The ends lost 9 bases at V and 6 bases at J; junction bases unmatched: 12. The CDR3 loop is CASSGGQGAVRNEQFF. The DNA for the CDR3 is TGTGCCAGTTCTGGGGGACAGGGGGCAGTTCGCAATGAGCAGTTCTTC.

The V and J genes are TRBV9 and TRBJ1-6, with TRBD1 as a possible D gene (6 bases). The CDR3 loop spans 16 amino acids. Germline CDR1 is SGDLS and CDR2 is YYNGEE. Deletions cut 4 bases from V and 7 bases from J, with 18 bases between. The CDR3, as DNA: TGTGCCAGCAGCTGGGGGGGGCAGCTTTCAAATTCACCCCTCCACTTT. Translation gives CASSWGGQLSNSPLHF.

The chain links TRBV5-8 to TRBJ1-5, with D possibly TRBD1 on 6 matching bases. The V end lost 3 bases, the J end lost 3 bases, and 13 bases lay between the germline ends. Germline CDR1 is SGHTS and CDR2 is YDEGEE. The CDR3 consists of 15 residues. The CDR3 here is CASSSQGHSNQPQHF. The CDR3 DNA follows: TGTGCCAGCAGCTCCCAGGGACACTCCAATCAGCCCCAGCATTTT. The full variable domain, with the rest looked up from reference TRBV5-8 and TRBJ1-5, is EAGVTQSPTHLIKTRGQQATLRCSPISGHTSVYWYQQALGLGLQFLLWYDEGEERNRGNFPPRFSGRQFPNYSSELNVNALELEDSALYLCASSSQGHSNQPQHFGDGTRLSIL.

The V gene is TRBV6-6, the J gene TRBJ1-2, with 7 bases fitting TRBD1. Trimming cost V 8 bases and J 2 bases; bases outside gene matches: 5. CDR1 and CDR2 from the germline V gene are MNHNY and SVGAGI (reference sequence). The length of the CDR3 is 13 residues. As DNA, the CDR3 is TGTGCCAGCCGGACAGGCGGGAACTATGGCTACACCTTC. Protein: CASRTGGNYGYTF.

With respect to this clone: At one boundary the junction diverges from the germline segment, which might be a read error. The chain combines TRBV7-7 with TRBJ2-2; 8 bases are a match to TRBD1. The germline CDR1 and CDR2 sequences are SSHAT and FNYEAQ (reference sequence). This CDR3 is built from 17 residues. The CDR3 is CASSLTKQGVFAGELFF. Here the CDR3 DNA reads TGTGCTAGCAGCTTAACTAAACAGGGGGTTTTCGCCGGGGAGCTGTTTTTT.

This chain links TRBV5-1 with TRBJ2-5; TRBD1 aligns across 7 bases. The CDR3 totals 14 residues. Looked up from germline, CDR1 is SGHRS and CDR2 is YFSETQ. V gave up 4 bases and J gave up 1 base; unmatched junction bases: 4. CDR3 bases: TGCGCCAGCAGCCCGGGACAGTTCCAAGAGACCCAGTACTTC. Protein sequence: CASSPGQFQETQYF.

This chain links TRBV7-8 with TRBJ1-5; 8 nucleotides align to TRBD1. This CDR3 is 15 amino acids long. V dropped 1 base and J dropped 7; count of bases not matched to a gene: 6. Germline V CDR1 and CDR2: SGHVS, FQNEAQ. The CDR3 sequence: CASSLGQGAGQPQHF. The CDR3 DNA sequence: TGTGCCAGCAGCTTAGGGCAGGGGGCAGGGCAGCCCCAGCATTTT.

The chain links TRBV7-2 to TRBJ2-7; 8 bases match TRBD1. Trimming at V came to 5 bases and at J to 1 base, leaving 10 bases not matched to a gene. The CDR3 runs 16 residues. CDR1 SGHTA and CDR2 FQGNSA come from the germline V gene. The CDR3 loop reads CASSPGIRGLSYEQYF. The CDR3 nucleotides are TGTGCCAGCAGCCCAGGCATCAGGGGGCTGTCCTACGAGCAGTACTTC.

In DNA form, the CDR3 reads TGTGCCAGCAGCTTCGACAGGGCCGAGCAGTTCTTC. This codes for CASSFDRAEQFF. The rearrangement joins TRBV5-4 to TRBJ2-1, with TRBD1 matching 7 bases. The germline V gene encodes CDR1 SGHNT and CDR2 YYREEE (reference sequence). This CDR3 contains 12 residues. J was trimmed by 10 bases and V by 2 bases; bases with no gene match: 3. Using reference TRBV5-4 and TRBJ2-1 for the parts outside the CDR3, the full variable domain is ETGVTQSPTHLIKTRGQQVTLRCSSQSGHNTVSWYQQALGQGPQFIFQYYREEENGRGNFPPRFSGLQFPNYSSELNVNALELDDSALYLCASSFDRAEQFFGPGTRLTVL.